The rows below give T cell receptor beta chains drawn from one sample of a study of shared clonotypes between healthy human individuals. Method: immunoSEQ multiplex PCR; TCRdb's copy keeps in-frame clones and lacks some. This table holds some 2.1 million clones, roughly 95% found once. Sequencing input: naive CD8+ T cells from PBMCs. These receptors all stem from a young man in good health. Some clones in this sample may be carry-over from other donors' samples. Both conserved end residues are part of each CDR3. A D gene is named only where the DNA matches it firmly. The size of a clone is reported for some rows only, either as once, few or many, or as a class for expanded clones.

J gene: TRBJ2-7
clone size: -
V gene: TRBV28
D gene: -
CDR3 DNA: TGTGCCAGCAGCCTGACAGACACCTACGAGCAGTACTTC
CDR3 protein: CASSLTDTYEQYF

J gene: TRBJ2-3
clone size: -
V gene: TRBV7-6
D gene: -
CDR3 DNA: TGTGCCAGCAGTTCGAAGACTAGCACAGATACGCAGTATTTT
CDR3 protein: CASSSKTSTDTQYF

J gene: TRBJ1-1
clone size: few
V gene: TRBV2
D gene: TRBD1
CDR3 DNA: TGTGCCAGCTCCCAGGGGGCTGAAGCTTTCTTT
CDR3 protein: CASSQGAEAFF

J gene: TRBJ2-2
clone size: -
V gene: TRBV11-1
D gene: -
CDR3 DNA: TGTGCCAGCAGCTCCCGAAGAAACACCGGGGAGCTGTTTTTT
CDR3 protein: CASSSRRNTGELFF

J gene: TRBJ2-5
clone size: -
V gene: TRBV9
D gene: TRBD2
CDR3 DNA: TGTGCCAGCGGGGGAGGGACTCCACAAGAGACCCAGTACTTC
CDR3 protein: CASGGGTPQETQYF

J gene: TRBJ2-7
clone size: -
V gene: TRBV6-5
D gene: -
CDR3 DNA: TGTGCCAGCGGCTCAGTCTACGAGCAGTACTTC
CDR3 protein: CASGSVYEQYF

J gene: TRBJ2-7
clone size: -
V gene: TRBV19
D gene: TRBD2
CDR3 DNA: TGTGCCAGTAGTAACCCGGCTAGCGGGAAGTACGAGCAGTACTTC
CDR3 protein: CASSNPASGKYEQYF

J gene: TRBJ2-7
clone size: -
V gene: TRBV7-2
D gene: TRBD2
CDR3 DNA: TGTGCCAGCAGCTTATTCCTAGCGGAGACCTACGAGCAGTACTTC
CDR3 protein: CASSLFLAETYEQYF

J gene: TRBJ2-3
clone size: -
V gene: TRBV19
D gene: TRBD1
CDR3 DNA: TGTGCCAGTAGTATCCGGGACAGCAGCACAGATACGCAGTATTTT
CDR3 protein: CASSIRDSSTDTQYF

J gene: TRBJ2-7
clone size: -
V gene: TRBV13
D gene: -
CDR3 DNA: TGTGCCAGCAGCTTAGGCGGAGGGGTCCAGACCTACGAGCAGTACTTC
CDR3 protein: CASSLGGGVQTYEQYF

J gene: TRBJ1-2
clone size: -
V gene: TRBV19
D gene: TRBD1
CDR3 DNA: TGTGCCAGTAGTAAACGGACAGGGAGGGAGAGCTACACCTTC
CDR3 protein: CASSKRTGRESYTF

J gene: TRBJ2-7
clone size: -
V gene: TRBV7-9
D gene: TRBD2
CDR3 DNA: TGTGCCAGCAGCTCAGACATCAGCGGGAGGCACTACGAGCAGTACTTC
CDR3 protein: CASSSDISGRHYEQYF

J gene: TRBJ2-2
clone size: -
V gene: TRBV11-2
D gene: -
CDR3 DNA: TGTGCCAGCAGCTTATCGGCCAGCTACACCGGGGAGCTGTTTTTT
CDR3 protein: CASSLSASYTGELFF

J gene: TRBJ2-2
clone size: -
V gene: TRBV28
D gene: TRBD1
CDR3 DNA: TGTGCCAGCAGTTTATACAGGGGGACGACCGGGGAGCTGTTTTTT
CDR3 protein: CASSLYRGTTGELFF

J gene: TRBJ2-2
clone size: -
V gene: TRBV6-4
D gene: -
CDR3 DNA: TGTGCCAGCAGGGGGCGGGACACCGGGGAGCTGTTTTTT
CDR3 protein: CASRGRDTGELFF

J gene: TRBJ2-4
clone size: -
V gene: TRBV4-1
D gene: -
CDR3 DNA: TGCGCCAGCAGCCAAGGCCGGGGGGCGGAAAACATTCAGTACTTC
CDR3 protein: CASSQGRGAENIQYF

J gene: TRBJ1-1
clone size: -
V gene: TRBV7-6
D gene: -
CDR3 DNA: TGTGCCAGCAGCTTAGGCGGGCAGGGGACTGAAGCTTTCTTT
CDR3 protein: CASSLGGQGTEAFF

J gene: TRBJ2-1
clone size: -
V gene: TRBV9
D gene: -
CDR3 DNA: TGTGCCAGCAGCCCCACGCACAGTTACAATGAGCAGTTCTTC
CDR3 protein: CASSPTHSYNEQFF

J gene: TRBJ1-2
clone size: -
V gene: TRBV28
D gene: TRBD1
CDR3 DNA: TGTGCCAGCAGGCTCTCATCAGGGGGCGATGGCTACACCTTC
CDR3 protein: CASRLSSGGDGYTF

J gene: TRBJ1-5
clone size: -
V gene: TRBV5-8
D gene: TRBD1
CDR3 DNA: TGTGCCAGCAGCGACTGGACAGGGTTCGAACAGCCCCAGCATTTT
CDR3 protein: CASSDWTGFEQPQHF

J gene: TRBJ2-2
clone size: -
V gene: TRBV19
D gene: -
CDR3 DNA: TGTGCCAGTAGCGAGGGTTCCGGGGAGCTGTTTTTT
CDR3 protein: CASSEGSGELFF

J gene: TRBJ1-1
clone size: -
V gene: TRBV4-2
D gene: -
CDR3 DNA: TGTGCCAGCAGCCAGACTTACGGGACTGAAGCTTTCTTT
CDR3 protein: CASSQTYGTEAFF

J gene: TRBJ2-7
clone size: -
V gene: TRBV27
D gene: -
CDR3 DNA: TGTGCCAGCAGTTGGGGCAACTCCTACGAGCAGTACTTC
CDR3 protein: CASSWGNSYEQYF

J gene: TRBJ1-1
clone size: -
V gene: TRBV19
D gene: -
CDR3 DNA: TGTGCCAGTCGCCAAGTAACAGAGATGAACACTGAAGCTTTCTTT
CDR3 protein: CASRQVTEMNTEAFF

J gene: TRBJ2-2
clone size: -
V gene: TRBV9
D gene: -
CDR3 DNA: TGTGCCAGCAGCGTAGGGGGAACCAACACCGGGGAGCTGTTTTTT
CDR3 protein: CASSVGGTNTGELFF

J gene: TRBJ2-1
clone size: -
V gene: TRBV5-1
D gene: -
CDR3 DNA: TGCGCCAGCAGCTGGTTAGGCGGGAATGAGCAGTTCTTC
CDR3 protein: CASSWLGGNEQFF

J gene: TRBJ2-7
clone size: -
V gene: TRBV29-1
D gene: -
CDR3 DNA: TGCAGCACAATCGGCCACCACGAGCAGTACTTC
CDR3 protein: CSTIGHHEQYF

J gene: TRBJ2-7
clone size: few
V gene: TRBV10-1
D gene: -
CDR3 DNA: TGCGCCAGCAGTGAGTCGAGCGGAACCTACGAGCAGTACTTC
CDR3 protein: CASSESSGTYEQYF